The 8 T cell receptor beta chains listed next were all sequenced from one sample in a study of shared clonotypes between healthy human individuals. Terminally differentiated effector memory CD45RA+ cells were excluded from the naive CD8 cells, which were CD45RO-negative and positively selected for CCR7. Produced via immunoSEQ multiplex PCR; TCRdb's table is partial and in-frame only. The table shows hundreds of thousands of clones, with approximately 96% occurring only once. The sequencing sample was made of naive CD8+ T cells sorted from blood. The receptors were gathered from a woman aged 25 to 39 in good health.

The chain couples TRBV27 to TRBJ2-1; 7 positions match TRBD2. Trimming took 10 bases from V and 4 from J; bases not matched to a gene: 7. Germline CDR1 MNHEY, CDR2 SMNVEV (reference sequence). The CDR3 is made up of 13 amino acids. The CDR3, as DNA: TGTGCCACCCAGCGGGGAGAGTACAATGAGCAGTTCTTC. Residues: CATQRGEYNEQFF.

The chain joins TRBV30 to TRBJ1-2, with D possibly being TRBD1 (6 bases). V shed 0 bases and J shed 6 bases, with 11 bases lying between them. Germline V gives CDR1 GTSNPN, CDR2 SVGIG (reference sequence). The CDR3 covers 13 residues. For the CDR3, the DNA is TGTGCCTGGAGTGTACGAGGGGGGCATGGCTACACCTTC. This gives the protein CAWSVRGGHGYTF.

Only one count was recorded for this clone. V and J are TRBV13 and TRBJ2-7; the D is unclear. The V end was cut by 5 bases, the J end by 7 bases, with 12 bases between. CDR3 length equals 12 residues. CDR1 PRHDT and CDR2 FYEKMQ come from the germline V gene (reference sequence). CDR3 nucleotide sequence: TGTGCCAGCAGCCCAGGAAGGCAAGAGCAGTACTTC. Its translation is CASSPGRQEQYF. The complete variable domain, with remaining parts taken from reference TRBV13 and TRBJ2-7, reads AAGVIQSPRHLIKEKRETATLKCYPIPRHDTVYWYQQGPGQDPQFLISFYEKMQSDKGSIPDRFSAQQFSDYHSELNMSSLELGDSALYFCASSPGRQEQYFGPGTRLTVT.

V is TRBV27 and J is TRBJ2-7; D call uncertain. Germline assignment: CDR1 MNHEY and CDR2 SMNVEV (reference sequence). CDR3 length equals 13 residues. The V end lost 3 bases, the J end lost 5 bases, and 11 bases lay between the germline ends. The CDR3 DNA follows: TGTGCCAGCAGTTTCGGCAGGCCCCACGAGCAGTACTTC. This codes for CASSFGRPHEQYF.

This clone was counted a few times. The V and J genes are TRBV15 and TRBJ1-1, with D hard to call. The CDR3 sequence is 11 residues long. Trimming removed 8 bases from V and 7 bases from J, with 11 bases in between. Germline loops: CDR1 LNHNV, CDR2 YYDKDF (reference sequence). In DNA form, the CDR3 reads TGTGCCACCGGGGAGTCCCATGAAGCTTTCTTT. This sequence encodes CATGESHEAFF.

J is TRBJ1-1 and V is TRBV29-1; D remains ambiguous. The CDR3 has 10 residues. Trimming removed 4 bases from V and 8 bases from J, with 8 bases in between. Germline-derived CDR1 and CDR2 are SQVTM and ANQGSEA. This CDR3 is CSVAPAEAFF. CDR3 coding DNA: TGCAGCGTTGCACCCGCCGAAGCTTTCTTT.

The gene calls are TRBV5-6 and TRBJ1-4; TRBD1 is a possible D gene (5 bases). Trimming removed 2 bases from V and 8 bases from J, with 13 bases in between. This CDR3 comprises 14 residues. Germline V gene lookup returns CDR1 SGHDT and CDR2 YYEEEE. The CDR3 DNA reads TGTGCCAGCAGCTTTCGGGGACCGAGGGAAAAACTGTTTTTT. It codes for CASSFRGPREKLFF.

This clone has just a few counts. The chain is built from TRBV29-1 and TRBJ1-2; D gene unclear. CDR1 is SQVTM and CDR2 is ANQGSEA in the germline V gene. This CDR3 is built from 11 residues. V lost 4 bases and J 5 bases, leaving 8 bases between the germline ends. The CDR3 region has the DNA TGCAGCGTTGCCCCCGGATATGGCTACACCTTC. It is translated as CSVAPGYGYTF.